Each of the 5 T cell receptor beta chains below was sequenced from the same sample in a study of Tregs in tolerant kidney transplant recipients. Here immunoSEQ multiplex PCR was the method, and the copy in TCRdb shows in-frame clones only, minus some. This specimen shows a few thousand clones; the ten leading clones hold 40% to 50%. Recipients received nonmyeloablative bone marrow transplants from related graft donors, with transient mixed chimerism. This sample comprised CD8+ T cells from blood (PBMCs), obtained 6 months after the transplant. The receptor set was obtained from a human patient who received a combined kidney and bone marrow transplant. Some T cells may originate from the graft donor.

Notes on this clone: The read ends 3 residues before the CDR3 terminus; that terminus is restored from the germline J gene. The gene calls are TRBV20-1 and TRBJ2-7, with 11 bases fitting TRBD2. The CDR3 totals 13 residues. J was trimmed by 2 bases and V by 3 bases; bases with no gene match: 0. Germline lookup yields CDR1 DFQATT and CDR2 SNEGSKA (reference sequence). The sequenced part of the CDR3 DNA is TGCAGTGCTAGGACTAGCGGGACCTACGAG. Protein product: CSARTSGTYE. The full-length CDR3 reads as CSARTSGTYEQYF.

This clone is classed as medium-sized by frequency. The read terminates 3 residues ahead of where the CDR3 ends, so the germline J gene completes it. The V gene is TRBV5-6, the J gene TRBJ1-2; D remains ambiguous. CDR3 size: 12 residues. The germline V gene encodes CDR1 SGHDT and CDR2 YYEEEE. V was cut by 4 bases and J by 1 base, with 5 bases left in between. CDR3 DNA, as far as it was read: TGTGCCAGCAGCGCGCTTAACTATGGC. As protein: CASSALNYG. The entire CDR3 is CASSALNYGYTF.

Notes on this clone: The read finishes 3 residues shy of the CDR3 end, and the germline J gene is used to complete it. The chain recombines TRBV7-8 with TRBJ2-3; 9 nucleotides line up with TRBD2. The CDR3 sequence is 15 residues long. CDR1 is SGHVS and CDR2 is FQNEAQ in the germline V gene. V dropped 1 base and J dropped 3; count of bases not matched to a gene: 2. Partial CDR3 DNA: TGTGCCAGCAGCTTAGGCGGGAGGGCGACAGATACG. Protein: CASSLGGRATDT. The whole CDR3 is CASSLGGRATDTQYF.

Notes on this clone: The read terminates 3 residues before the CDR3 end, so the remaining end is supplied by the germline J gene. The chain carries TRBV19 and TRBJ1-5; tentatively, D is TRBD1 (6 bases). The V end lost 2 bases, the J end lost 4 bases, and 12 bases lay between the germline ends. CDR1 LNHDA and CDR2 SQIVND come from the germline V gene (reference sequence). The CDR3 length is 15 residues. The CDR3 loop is CASSISRGGNQPQHF. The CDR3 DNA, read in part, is TGTGCCAGTAGTATATCCAGGGGCGGAAATCAGCCC.

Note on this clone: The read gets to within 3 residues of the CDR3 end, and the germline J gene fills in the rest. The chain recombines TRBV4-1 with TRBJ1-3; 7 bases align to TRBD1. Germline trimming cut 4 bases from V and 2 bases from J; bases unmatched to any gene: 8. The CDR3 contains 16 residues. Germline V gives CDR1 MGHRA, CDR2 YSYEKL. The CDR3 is CASSPRGQKPGNTIYF. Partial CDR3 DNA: TGCGCCAGCAGCCCCCGGGGACAGAAGCCTGGAAACACC.